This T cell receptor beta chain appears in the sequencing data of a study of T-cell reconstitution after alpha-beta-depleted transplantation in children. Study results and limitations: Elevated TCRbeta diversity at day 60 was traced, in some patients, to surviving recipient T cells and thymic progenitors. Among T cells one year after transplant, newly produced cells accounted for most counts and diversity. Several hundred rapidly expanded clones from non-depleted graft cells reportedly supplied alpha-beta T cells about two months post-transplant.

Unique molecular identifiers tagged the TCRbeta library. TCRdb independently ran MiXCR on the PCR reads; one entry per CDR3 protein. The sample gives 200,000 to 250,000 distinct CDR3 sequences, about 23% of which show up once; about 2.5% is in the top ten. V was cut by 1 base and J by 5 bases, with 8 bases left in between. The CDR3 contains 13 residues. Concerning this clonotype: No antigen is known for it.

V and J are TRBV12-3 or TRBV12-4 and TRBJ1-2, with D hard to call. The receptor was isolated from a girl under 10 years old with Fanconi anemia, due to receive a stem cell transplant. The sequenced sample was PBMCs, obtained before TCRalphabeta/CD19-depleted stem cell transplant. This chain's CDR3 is CASSLGGRYGYTF. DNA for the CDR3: TGTGCCAGCAGTTTAGGTGGGAGATATGGCTACACCTTC.